This T cell receptor beta chain was sequenced for a study of monozygotic twins with inflammatory bowel disease. Germline CDR1 SGHRS, CDR2 YFSETQ. CDR3 length: 16 amino acids. TCRdb reprocessed the 5' RACE reads and stores each CDR3 protein as one record, lacking DNA. There are a few hundred thousand distinct CDR3 sequences in the sample, with just over 2.5% held by the top ten. The sequenced sample was blood. This rearrangement joins TRBV5-1 to TRBJ2-1; TCRdb outputs TRBD1, but without DNA this stays unchecked. The TCR originated in a human donor with ulcerative colitis or Crohn's disease, or a healthy co-twin of an affected twin (not recorded which). CDR3 in amino acids: CASSLRGPESDNEQFF.